One T cell receptor beta chain is described in this entry. This receptor's antigen is unknown. Base qualities are missing; no much larger clone stands one base away. This sample is drawn from a study of radiotherapy plus CTLA-4 blockade in lung cancer (dated by TCRdb to 2017 to 2018). For context, the study as a whole: Among enrolled patients, approximately 17% had an objective response and 25% to 35% reached disease control. Findings and caveats that apply to the study as a whole: After treatment with radiotherapy and ipilimumab, TCR clones that originated in tumors expanded in peripheral blood. The strongest predictors of response were reported to be early dynamic shifts in blood T cell clones along with a rise in serum interferon-beta following radiation.

The germline V and J ends show losses of 4 bases and 0 bases respectively, and no gene match explains 7 bases of the junction. The CDR3 goes from the cysteine to the phenylalanine over 17 residues. Only the CDR3 region is kept as DNA, spanning 51 bases read in frame from base 1. The germline V gene gives CDR1 as MNHNS and CDR2 as SASEGT. Library prep was done by the immunoSEQ multiplex PCR assay. Not all clones reach the TCRdb copy of this immuneACCESS table, which keeps in-frame sequences only. Checked studies attribute under half of the gap to unresolved V genes and leave the rest unexplained. Across this sample there are some 110,000 clones, with roughly 80% seen only once. Of the sample, about 5.2% falls within the top ten clones. Focal radiation therapy combined with CTLA-4 blockade (ipilimumab) was tested in patients with chemo-refractory metastatic non-small-cell lung cancer.

The clonotype comes from a human donor with non-small cell lung cancer who had a partial response to radiotherapy plus ipilimumab. The chain uses TRBV6-1 and TRBJ2-1, with 9 bases matching TRBD2. The source was peripheral blood, collected from a patient treated with radiotherapy plus ipilimumab. The DNA sequence is as follows: TGTGCCAGCAGTGTAGCTAGCGGGATCAGCTCCTACAATGAGCAGTTCTTC. Translated, this gives CASSVASGISSYNEQFF.